The sequence of this TCR beta chain was determined in a study of metastatic and nonmetastatic thyroid tumors. TCRdb re-called the PCR reads through MiXCR. Among 8,000 to 9,000 clones listed, approximately 30% were seen once. This clone is termed medium-sized (0.01 to 0.1%). Trimming removed 0 bases at V and 4 bases at J, with 6 bases between. The CDR3 has 13 residues. Germline V gives CDR1 LGHDT, CDR2 YNNKEL (reference sequence). No patient received treatment before thyroid surgery. The TCR originated in a female donor with papillary thyroid cancer or a benign thyroid nodule (not recorded which). Some clones in this sample may be carry-over from other donors' samples. Specimen: adjacent normal tissue. This chain uses TRBV3-1 with TRBJ1-2; D perhaps matches TRBD1 (5 bases). The DNA of the CDR3 is TGTGCCAGCAGCCAAGAGAGGGGCTATGGCTACACCTTC. Translated, it gives CASSQERGYGYTF. The whole variable domain, remainder taken from reference TRBV3-1 and TRBJ1-2, is DTAVSQTPKYLVTQMGNDKSIKCEQNLGHDTMYWYKQDSKKFLKIMFSYNNKELIINETVPNRFSPKSPDKAHLNLHINSLELGDSAVYFCASSQERGYGYTFGSGTRLTVV.